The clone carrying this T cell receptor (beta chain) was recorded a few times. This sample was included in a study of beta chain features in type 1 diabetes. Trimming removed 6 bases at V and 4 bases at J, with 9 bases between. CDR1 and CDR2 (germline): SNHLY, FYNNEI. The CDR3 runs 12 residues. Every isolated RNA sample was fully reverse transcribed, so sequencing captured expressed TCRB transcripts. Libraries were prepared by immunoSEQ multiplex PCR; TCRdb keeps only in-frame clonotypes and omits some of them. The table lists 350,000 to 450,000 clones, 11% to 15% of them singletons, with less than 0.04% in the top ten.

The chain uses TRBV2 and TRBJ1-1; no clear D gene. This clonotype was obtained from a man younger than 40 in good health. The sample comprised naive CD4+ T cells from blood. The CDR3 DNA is TGTGCCAGCAGAAGTCAAGTCACTGAAGCTTTCTTT. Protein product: CASRSQVTEAFF.